Each of the 11 T cell receptor beta chains below was sequenced from the same sample in a study of blood T cell repertoires in COVID-19. The protocol was immunoSEQ multiplex PCR, while the TCRdb copy is restricted to in-frame clones and leaves out a portion. The sample includes 220,000 or so clones, roughly 80% of them seen just once. The sample consisted of peripheral blood. The receptors were gathered from a woman older than 75 with COVID-19, enrolled during active disease.

This clone was detected a few times. The genes are TRBV30 and TRBJ1-2, with TRBD1 matching over 11 bases. In germline, CDR1 is GTSNPN, CDR2 SVGIG (reference sequence). This CDR3 has 14 residues. V shed 1 base, J shed 7 bases, and the junction held 5 bases outside the gene matches. Here the CDR3 DNA reads TGTGCCTGGAGTGCCGGGACAGGGGGTTCTGGCTACACCTTC. Translation gives CAWSAGTGGSGYTF.

The V call is TRBV6-5, the J call TRBJ2-7; a possible D gene is TRBD2 (5 bases). V lost 7 bases and J lost 3, with 13 bases in between. Germline-derived CDR1 and CDR2 are MNHEY and SVGAGI. This CDR3 is 13 amino acids long. The CDR3 DNA is TGTGCCAGCACCCGGGGAGCCAACTACGAGCAGTACTTC. Amino acids: CASTRGANYEQYF.

The chain couples TRBV15 to TRBJ2-2; the match to TRBD1 covers 9 bases. CDR1 is LNHNV and CDR2 is YYDKDF in the germline V gene (reference sequence). The CDR3 runs 16 residues. V lost 0 bases, J lost 5 bases, and 4 bases stayed unmatched. For the CDR3, the DNA is TGTGCCACCAGCAGAGAGGGGACAGGGAGAACCGGGGAGCTGTTTTTT. Residues: CATSREGTGRTGELFF.

The J gene is TRBJ1-4, the V gene TRBV28; no firm D call. This CDR3 contains 13 residues. V was cut by 8 bases and J by 8 bases, with 15 bases left in between. Germline V CDR1 and CDR2: MDHEN, SYDVKM. The CDR3: CASRGPLREKLFF. Written as DNA, the CDR3 is TGTGCCAGCCGCGGGCCATTACGGGAAAAACTGTTTTTT.

The CDR3 sequence: CASSDGQGDNSPLHF. CDR3 sequence (DNA): TGTGCCAGCTCAGACGGACAGGGAGATAATTCACCCCTCCACTTT. The chain recombines TRBV18 with TRBJ1-6; 8 bases map to TRBD1. The CDR3 runs 15 residues. The junction had 5 bases not matched to a gene; V was cut back by 5 bases and J by 5 bases. Per the germline V gene, CDR1 is KGHSH and CDR2 is LQKENI. Combining the CDR3 with reference TRBV18 and TRBJ1-6 gives the whole variable domain NAGVMQNPRHLVRRRGQEARLRCSPMKGHSHVYWYRQLPEEGLKFMVYLQKENIIDESGMPKERFSAEFPKEGPSILRIQQVVRGDSAAYFCASSDGQGDNSPLHFGNGTRLTVT.

The V call is TRBV19, the J call TRBJ1-1, with D possibly TRBD1 on 5 matching bases. V was clipped by 5 bases and J by 1 base, with 11 bases between them. Per germline, CDR1 LNHDA and CDR2 SQIVND (reference sequence). The CDR3 has 14 residues. In nucleotides, the CDR3 is TGTGCCAGTAGTTCATACAGGCGGAACACTGAAGCTTTCTTT. It codes for CASSSYRRNTEAFF.

This chain joins TRBV18 and TRBJ1-5; D not certain. Germline assignment: CDR1 KGHSH and CDR2 LQKENI. The germline V and J ends were trimmed by 3 bases and 1 base, with 16 bases remaining between them. This CDR3 contains 17 residues. The CDR3 DNA is TGTGCCAGCTCACCGAAGGGCGGGCCGATGAGCAATCAGCCCCAGCATTTT. Translation gives CASSPKGGPMSNQPQHF.

This clone has only a few counts. The gene calls are TRBV28 and TRBJ1-2, with D possibly matching TRBD1 (5 bases). CDR3 length equals 12 residues. Germline lookup yields CDR1 MDHEN and CDR2 SYDVKM. Trimming shortened V by 7 bases and J by 4 bases, and 10 bases separated the two germline ends. The CDR3 bases are TGTGCCAGCAAACAGGCTTTCTATGGCTACACCTTC. It codes for CASKQAFYGYTF.

The gene calls are TRBV6-5 and TRBJ1-2; 7 positions agree with TRBD1. CDR1 and CDR2 from the germline V gene are MNHEY and SVGAGI. This CDR3 has 15 residues. The V segment lost 5 bases and the J segment 4 bases; nucleotides outside the gene matches: 10. The CDR3 region has the DNA TGTGCCAGCAGTCAACGCGAGGGGGCCCTCTATGGCTACACCTTC. Its protein product is CASSQREGALYGYTF.

This clone was picked up a small number of times. CDR3 sequence reads: CASSPIRLSGRGDNEQFF. DNA for the CDR3: TGTGCCAGCAGCCCCATCCGATTGAGCGGGAGAGGAGACAATGAGCAGTTCTTC. J is TRBJ2-1 and V is TRBV7-3, with 8 bases that match TRBD2. J was trimmed by 5 bases and V by 5 bases; bases with no gene match: 17. CDR3 length: 18 amino acids. The germline gives CDR1 SGHTA, CDR2 FQGTGA.

This sequence joins TRBV27 and TRBJ2-1; 14 bases match TRBD2. The CDR3 loop spans 16 amino acids. The junction had 8 bases not matched to a gene; V was cut back by 4 bases and J by 9 bases. From germline, CDR1 is MNHEY and CDR2 SMNVEV (reference sequence). This CDR3 reads CASSSGTSGSLTEQFF. The CDR3 coding sequence is TGTGCCAGCAGTTCCGGGACTAGCGGGAGTCTAACTGAGCAGTTCTTC.